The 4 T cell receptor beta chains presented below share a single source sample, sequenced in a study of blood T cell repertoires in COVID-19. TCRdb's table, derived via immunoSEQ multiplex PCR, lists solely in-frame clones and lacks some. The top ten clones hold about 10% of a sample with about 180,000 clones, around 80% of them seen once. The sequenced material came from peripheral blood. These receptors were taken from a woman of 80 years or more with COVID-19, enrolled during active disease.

The CDR3 is CASSEVSAGELFF. In nucleotides, the CDR3 is TGTGCCAGCAGTGAAGTGAGCGCCGGGGAGCTGTTTTTT. The genes are TRBV2 and TRBJ2-2; D gene unclear. With 1 base removed from V and 6 bases from J, the gap between germline ends came to 6 bases. CDR3 length: 13 amino acids. The germline CDR1 and CDR2 sequences are SNHLY and FYNNEI.

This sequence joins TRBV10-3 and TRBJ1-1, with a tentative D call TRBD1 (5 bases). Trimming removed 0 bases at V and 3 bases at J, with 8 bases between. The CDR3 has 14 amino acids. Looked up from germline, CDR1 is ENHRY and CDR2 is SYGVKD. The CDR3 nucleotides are TGTGCCATCAGTGAGTCGCCGGGGGACACTGAAGCTTTCTTT. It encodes CAISESPGDTEAFF.

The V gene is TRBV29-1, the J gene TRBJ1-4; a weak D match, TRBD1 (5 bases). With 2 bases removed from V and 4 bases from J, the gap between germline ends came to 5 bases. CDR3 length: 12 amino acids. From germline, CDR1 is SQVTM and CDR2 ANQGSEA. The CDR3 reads CSVEQGNEKLFF. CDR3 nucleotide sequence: TGCAGCGTTGAACAGGGTAATGAAAAACTGTTTTTT.

In DNA, the CDR3 is TGTGCCTGGAGATTTTGGGGCGGGAGGAACACCGGGGAGCTGTTTTTT. This codes for CAWRFWGGRNTGELFF. The chain employs TRBV30 and TRBJ2-2, with TRBD2 matching 7 bases. The CDR3 runs to 16 residues. After removal of 3 bases from V and 1 base from J, the junction contained 8 bases not matched to a gene. Germline-derived CDR1 and CDR2 are GTSNPN and SVGIG (reference sequence).